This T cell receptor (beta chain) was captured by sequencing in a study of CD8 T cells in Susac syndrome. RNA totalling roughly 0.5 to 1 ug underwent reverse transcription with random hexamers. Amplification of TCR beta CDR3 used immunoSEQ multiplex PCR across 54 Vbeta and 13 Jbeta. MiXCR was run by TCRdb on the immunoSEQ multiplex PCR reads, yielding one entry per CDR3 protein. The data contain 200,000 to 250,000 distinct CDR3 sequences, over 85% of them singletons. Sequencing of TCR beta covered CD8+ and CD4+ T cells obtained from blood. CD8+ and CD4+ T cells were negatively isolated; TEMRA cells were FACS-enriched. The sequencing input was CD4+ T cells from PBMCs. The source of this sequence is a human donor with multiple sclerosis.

The CDR3 reads CASSSRQASSGNTIYF. The CDR3 DNA is TGTGCCAGCAGCTCCCGACAGGCTTCCTCTGGAAACACCATATATTTT. V usage is TRBV7-2 and J usage is TRBJ1-3; tentatively, D is TRBD1 (6 bases). The CDR3 consists of 16 residues. Germline V gene lookup returns CDR1 SGHTA and CDR2 FQGNSA. Trimming pared 4 bases from V and 0 bases from J, leaving 13 bases between. The full variable domain, completed using reference TRBV7-2 and TRBJ1-3, is GAGVSQSPSNKVTEKGKDVELRCDPISGHTALYWYRQSLGQGLEFLIYFQGNSAPDKSGLPSDRFSAERTGGSVSTLTIQRTQQEDSAVYLCASSSRQASSGNTIYFGEGSWLTVV.